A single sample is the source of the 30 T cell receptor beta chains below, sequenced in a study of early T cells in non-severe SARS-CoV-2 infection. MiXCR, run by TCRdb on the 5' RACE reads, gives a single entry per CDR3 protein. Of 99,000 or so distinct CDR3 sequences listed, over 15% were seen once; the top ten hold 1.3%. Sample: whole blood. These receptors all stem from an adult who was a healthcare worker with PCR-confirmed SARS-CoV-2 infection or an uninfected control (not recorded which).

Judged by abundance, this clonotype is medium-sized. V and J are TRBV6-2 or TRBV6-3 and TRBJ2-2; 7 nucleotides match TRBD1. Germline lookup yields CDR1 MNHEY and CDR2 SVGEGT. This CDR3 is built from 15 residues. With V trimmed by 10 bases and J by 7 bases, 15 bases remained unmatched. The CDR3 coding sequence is TGTGCCACCCATTCGGGGACAGATACGAACGGGGAGCTGTTTTTT. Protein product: CATHSGTDTNGELFF.

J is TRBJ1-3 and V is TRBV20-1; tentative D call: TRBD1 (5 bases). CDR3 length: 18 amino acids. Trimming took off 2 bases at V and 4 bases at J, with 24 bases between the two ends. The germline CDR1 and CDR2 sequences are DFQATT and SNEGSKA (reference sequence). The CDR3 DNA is TGCAGTGCTAGAAGATTCCCCCGGGACCAAAGTTACGGAAACACCATATATTTT. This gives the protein CSARRFPRDQSYGNTIYF.

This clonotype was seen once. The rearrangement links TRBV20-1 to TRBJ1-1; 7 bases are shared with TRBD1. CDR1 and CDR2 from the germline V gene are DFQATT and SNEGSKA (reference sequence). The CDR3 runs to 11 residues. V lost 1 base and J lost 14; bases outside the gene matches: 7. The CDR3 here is CSARAGTVKFF. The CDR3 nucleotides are TGCAGTGCTAGAGCTGGGACAGTCAAGTTCTTT.

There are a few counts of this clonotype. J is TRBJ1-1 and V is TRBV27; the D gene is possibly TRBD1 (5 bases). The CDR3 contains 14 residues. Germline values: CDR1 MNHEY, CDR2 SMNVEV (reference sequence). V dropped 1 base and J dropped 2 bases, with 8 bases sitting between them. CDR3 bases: TGTGCCAGCAGTTTATGGGGACCAAACACTGAAGCTTTCTTT. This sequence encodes CASSLWGPNTEAFF.

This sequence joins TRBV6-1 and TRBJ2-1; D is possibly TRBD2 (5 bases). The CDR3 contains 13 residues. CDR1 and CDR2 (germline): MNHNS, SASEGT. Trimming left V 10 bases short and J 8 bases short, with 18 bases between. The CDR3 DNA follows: TGTGCCACCAACCCCGGGGAGCGCGATGAGCAGTTCTTC. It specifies CATNPGERDEQFF.

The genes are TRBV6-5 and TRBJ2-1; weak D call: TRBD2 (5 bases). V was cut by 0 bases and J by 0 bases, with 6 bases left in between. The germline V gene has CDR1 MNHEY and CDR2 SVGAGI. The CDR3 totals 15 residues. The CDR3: CASSYSLASYNEQFF. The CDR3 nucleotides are TGTGCCAGCAGTTACTCTCTAGCCTCCTACAATGAGCAGTTCTTC.

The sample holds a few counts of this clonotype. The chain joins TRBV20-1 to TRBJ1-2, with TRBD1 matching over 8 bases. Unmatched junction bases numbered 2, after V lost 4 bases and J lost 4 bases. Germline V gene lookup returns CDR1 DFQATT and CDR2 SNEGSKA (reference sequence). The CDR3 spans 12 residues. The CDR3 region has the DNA TGCAGTGCTACACAGGGGGGCTATGGCTACACCTTC. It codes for CSATQGGYGYTF.

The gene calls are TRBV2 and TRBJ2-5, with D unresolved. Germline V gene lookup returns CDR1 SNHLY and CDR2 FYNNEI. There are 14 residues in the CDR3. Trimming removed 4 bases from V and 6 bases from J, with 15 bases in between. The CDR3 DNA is TGTGCCAGCAGTGGTCCTACCGCCCTCCAGACCCAGTACTTC. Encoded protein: CASSGPTALQTQYF.

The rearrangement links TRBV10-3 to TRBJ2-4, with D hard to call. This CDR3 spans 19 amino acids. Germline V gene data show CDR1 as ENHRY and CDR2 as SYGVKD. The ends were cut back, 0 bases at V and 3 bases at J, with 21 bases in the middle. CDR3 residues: CAISESKTRIATYKNIQYF. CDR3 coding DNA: TGTGCCATCAGTGAGTCAAAAACACGAATAGCCACCTACAAAAACATTCAGTACTTC.

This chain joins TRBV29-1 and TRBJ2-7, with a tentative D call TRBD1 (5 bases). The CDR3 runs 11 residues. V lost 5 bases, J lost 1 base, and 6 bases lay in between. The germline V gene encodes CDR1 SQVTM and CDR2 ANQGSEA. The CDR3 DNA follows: TGCAGCGTTTCAGGGTCCTACGAGCAGTACTTC. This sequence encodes CSVSGSYEQYF.

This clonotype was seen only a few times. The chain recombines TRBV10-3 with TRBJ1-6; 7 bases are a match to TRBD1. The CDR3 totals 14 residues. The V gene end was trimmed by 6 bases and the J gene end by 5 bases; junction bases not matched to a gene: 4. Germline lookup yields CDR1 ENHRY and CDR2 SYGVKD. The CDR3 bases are TGTGCCATCAGCCAAGGACAGGATAATTCACCCCTCCACTTT. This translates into CAISQGQDNSPLHF.

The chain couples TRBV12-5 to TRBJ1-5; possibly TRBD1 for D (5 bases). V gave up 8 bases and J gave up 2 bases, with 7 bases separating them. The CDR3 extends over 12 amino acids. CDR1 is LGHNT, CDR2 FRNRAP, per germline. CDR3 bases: TGTGCTAGTTCAGGGCGCAATCAGCCCCAGCATTTT. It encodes CASSGRNQPQHF. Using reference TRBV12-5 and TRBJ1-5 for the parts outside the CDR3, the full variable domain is DARVTQTPRHKVTEMGQEVTMRCQPILGHNTVFWYRQTMMQGLELLAYFRNRAPLDDSGMPKDRFSAEMPDATLATLKIQPSEPRDSAVYFCASSGRNQPQHFGDGTRLSIL.

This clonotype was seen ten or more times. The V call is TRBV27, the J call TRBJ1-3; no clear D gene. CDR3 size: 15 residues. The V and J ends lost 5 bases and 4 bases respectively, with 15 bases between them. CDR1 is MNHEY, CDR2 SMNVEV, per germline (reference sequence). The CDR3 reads CASSPSDSGGNTIYF. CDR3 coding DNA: TGTGCCAGCAGTCCCTCGGACTCGGGAGGAAACACCATATATTTT.

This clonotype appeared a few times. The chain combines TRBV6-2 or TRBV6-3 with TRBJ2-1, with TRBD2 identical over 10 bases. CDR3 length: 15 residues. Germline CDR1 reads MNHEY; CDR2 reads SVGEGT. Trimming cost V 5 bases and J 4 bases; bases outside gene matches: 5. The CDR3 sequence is CASSPAGGAYNEQFF. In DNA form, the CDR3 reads TGTGCCAGCAGTCCAGCGGGGGGGGCTTACAATGAGCAGTTCTTC.

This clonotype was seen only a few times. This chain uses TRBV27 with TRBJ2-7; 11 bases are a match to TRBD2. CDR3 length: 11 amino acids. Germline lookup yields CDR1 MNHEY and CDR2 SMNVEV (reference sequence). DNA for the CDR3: TGTACTAGCGGGAGTAGATACGAGCAGTACTTC. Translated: CTSGSRYEQYF.

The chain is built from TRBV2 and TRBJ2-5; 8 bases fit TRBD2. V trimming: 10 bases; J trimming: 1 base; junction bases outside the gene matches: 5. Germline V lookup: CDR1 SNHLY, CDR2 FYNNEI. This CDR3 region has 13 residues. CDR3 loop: CATRGGPQETQYF. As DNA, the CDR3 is TGTGCCACCCGGGGGGGACCCCAAGAGACCCAGTACTTC.

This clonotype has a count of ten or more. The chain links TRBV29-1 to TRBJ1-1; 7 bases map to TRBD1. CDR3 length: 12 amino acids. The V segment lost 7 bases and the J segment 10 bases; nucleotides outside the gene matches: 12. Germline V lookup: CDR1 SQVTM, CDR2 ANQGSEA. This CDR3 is CSAGTEGRGAFF. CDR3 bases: TGCAGCGCCGGGACAGAGGGTAGGGGAGCTTTCTTT.

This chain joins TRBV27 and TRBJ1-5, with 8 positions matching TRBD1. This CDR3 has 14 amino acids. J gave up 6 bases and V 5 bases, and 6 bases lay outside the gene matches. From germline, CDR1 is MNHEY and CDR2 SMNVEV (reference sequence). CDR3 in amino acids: CASSLDRGSQPQHF. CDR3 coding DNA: TGTGCCAGCAGTCTCGACAGGGGCAGTCAGCCCCAGCATTTT.

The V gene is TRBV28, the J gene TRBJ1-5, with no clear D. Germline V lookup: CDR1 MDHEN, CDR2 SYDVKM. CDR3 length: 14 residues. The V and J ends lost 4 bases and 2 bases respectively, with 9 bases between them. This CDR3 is CASSSYPGNQPQHF. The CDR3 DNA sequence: TGTGCCAGCAGTTCTTATCCCGGCAATCAGCCCCAGCATTTT. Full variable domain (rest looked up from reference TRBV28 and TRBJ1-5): DVKVTQSSRYLVKRTGEKVFLECVQDMDHENMFWYRQDPGLGLRLIYFSYDVKMKEKGDIPEGYSVSREKKERFSLILESASTNQTSMYLCASSSYPGNQPQHFGDGTRLSIL.

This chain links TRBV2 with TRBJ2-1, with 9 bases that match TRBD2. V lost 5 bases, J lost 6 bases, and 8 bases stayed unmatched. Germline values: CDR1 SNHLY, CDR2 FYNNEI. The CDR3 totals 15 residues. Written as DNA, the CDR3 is TGTGCCAGCAGTTTAAGCGGGAGGAGAACCAATGAGCAGTTCTTC. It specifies CASSLSGRRTNEQFF.

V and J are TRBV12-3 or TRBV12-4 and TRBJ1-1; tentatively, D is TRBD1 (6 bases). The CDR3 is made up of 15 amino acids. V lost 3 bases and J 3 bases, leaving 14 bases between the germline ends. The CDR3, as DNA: TGTGCCAGCAGTTTTTCCCGGACAGTTCACACTGAAGCTTTCTTT. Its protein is CASSFSRTVHTEAFF.

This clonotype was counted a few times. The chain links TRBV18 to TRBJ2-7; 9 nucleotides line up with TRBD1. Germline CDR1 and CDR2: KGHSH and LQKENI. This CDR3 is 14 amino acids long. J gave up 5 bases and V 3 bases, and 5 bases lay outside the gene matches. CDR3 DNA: TGTGCCAGCTCACCTACAGGGGGCAGGAACGAGCAGTACTTC. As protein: CASSPTGGRNEQYF.

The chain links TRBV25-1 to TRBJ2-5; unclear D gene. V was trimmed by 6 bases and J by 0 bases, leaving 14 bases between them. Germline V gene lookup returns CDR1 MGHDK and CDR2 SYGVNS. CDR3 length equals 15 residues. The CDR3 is CASSSHPDDQETQYF. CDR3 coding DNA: TGTGCCAGCAGCTCCCATCCAGACGACCAAGAGACCCAGTACTTC.

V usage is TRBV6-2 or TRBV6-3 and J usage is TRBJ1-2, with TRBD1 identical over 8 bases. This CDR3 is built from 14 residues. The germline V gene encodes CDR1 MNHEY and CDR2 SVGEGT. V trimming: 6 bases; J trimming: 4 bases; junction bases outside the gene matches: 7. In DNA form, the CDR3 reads TGTGCCAGCAGGCCCGGGACAGGACCCTATGGCTACACCTTC. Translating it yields CASRPGTGPYGYTF.

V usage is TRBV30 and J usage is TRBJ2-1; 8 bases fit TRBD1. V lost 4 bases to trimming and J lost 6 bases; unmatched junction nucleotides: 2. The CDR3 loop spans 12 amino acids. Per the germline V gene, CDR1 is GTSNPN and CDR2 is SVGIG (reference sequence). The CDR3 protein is CAWKGTGNEQFF. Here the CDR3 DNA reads TGTGCCTGGAAAGGGACAGGCAATGAGCAGTTCTTC.

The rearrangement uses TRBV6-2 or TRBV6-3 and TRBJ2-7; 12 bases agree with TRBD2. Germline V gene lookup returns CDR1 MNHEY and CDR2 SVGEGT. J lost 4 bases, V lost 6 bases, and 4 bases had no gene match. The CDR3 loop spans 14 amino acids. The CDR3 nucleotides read TGTGCCAGCAGACGACTAGCGGGGGAATACGAGCAGTACTTC. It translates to CASRRLAGEYEQYF.

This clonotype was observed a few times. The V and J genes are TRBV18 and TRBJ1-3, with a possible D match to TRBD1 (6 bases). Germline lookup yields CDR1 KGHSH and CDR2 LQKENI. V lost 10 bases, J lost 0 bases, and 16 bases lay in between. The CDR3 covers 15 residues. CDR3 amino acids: CATMTGAYSGNTIYF. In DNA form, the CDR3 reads TGTGCCACAATGACAGGAGCGTACTCTGGAAACACCATATATTTT.

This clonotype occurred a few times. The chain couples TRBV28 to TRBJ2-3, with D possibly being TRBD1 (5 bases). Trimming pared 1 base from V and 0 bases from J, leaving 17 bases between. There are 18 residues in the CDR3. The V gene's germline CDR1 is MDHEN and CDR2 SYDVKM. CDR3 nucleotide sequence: TGTGCCAGCAGTTTATTGGCCCCAGGGTCTTCTAGCACAGATACGCAGTATTTT. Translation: CASSLLAPGSSSTDTQYF.

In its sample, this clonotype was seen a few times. CDR3 loop: CSARMDGQIKPQHF. CDR3 in DNA: TGCAGTGCTAGAATGGACGGACAGATAAAGCCCCAGCATTTT. The gene calls are TRBV20-1 and TRBJ1-5, with a tentative D call TRBD1 (6 bases). The CDR3 covers 14 residues. Trimming stripped 2 bases from V and 8 bases from J, with 16 bases between. Per the germline V gene, CDR1 is DFQATT and CDR2 is SNEGSKA (reference sequence).

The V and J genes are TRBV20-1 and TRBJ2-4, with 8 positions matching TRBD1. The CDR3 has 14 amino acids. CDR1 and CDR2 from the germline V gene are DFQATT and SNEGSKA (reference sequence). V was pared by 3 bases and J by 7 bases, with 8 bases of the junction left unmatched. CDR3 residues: CSASGRTGTNIQYF. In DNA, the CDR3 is TGCAGTGCTAGTGGCCGGACAGGGACGAACATTCAGTACTTC.